Each of the 30 T cell receptor beta chains below was sequenced from the same sample in a study of OX40 agonist ivuxolimab in advanced cancers. Assay used: immunoSEQ multiplex PCR; TCRdb lists only in-frame clones, some missing. The data hold fewer than 90,000 clones, with around nine tenths observed a single time. This material consisted of CD4+ or CD8+ T cells sorted from blood, taken in a trial of the OX40 agonist ivuxolimab. All receptors derive from an adult with an advanced solid tumor such as melanoma, head and neck, liver or kidney cancer.

This clone has just one count. V and J are TRBV6-7 and TRBJ2-5, with TRBD2 matching 14 bases. TRBV6-7 falls under the ORF class, with uncertain function. V lost 4 bases, J lost 11 bases, and 9 bases stayed unmatched. This CDR3 is built from 15 residues. CDR3 amino acids: CASSSPGTSGRFQYF. CDR3 sequence (DNA): TGTGCCAGCAGTTCCCCCGGGACTAGCGGGAGATTTCAGTACTTC.

The chain carries TRBV27 and TRBJ2-5; maybe TRBD2 (5 bases). The CDR3 totals 13 residues. CDR1 MNHEY and CDR2 SMNVEV come from the germline V gene (reference sequence). V was trimmed by 8 bases and J by 5 bases, leaving 15 bases between them. In nucleotides, the CDR3 is TGTGCCAGCCGGGCGCCGGGAAGGGAGACCCAGTACTTC. It translates to CASRAPGRETQYF.

The chain is built from TRBV2 and TRBJ2-7, with 8 bases fitting TRBD2. V trimming: 6 bases; J trimming: 1 base; junction bases outside the gene matches: 5. CDR1 and CDR2 (germline): SNHLY, FYNNEI. The CDR3 extends over 14 amino acids. The CDR3: CASSQRETSYEQYF. The CDR3 DNA follows: TGTGCCAGCAGCCAGCGGGAGACTTCCTACGAGCAGTACTTC. Full variable domain (outside the CDR3, taken from reference TRBV2 and TRBJ2-7): EPEVTQTPSHQVTQMGQEVILRCVPISNHLYFYWYRQILGQKVEFLVSFYNNEISEKSEIFDDQFSVERPDGSNFTLKIRSTKLEDSAMYFCASSQRETSYEQYFGPGTRLTVT.

The gene calls are TRBV30 and TRBJ1-1; D uncertain. From germline, CDR1 is GTSNPN and CDR2 SVGIG (reference sequence). The CDR3 extends over 13 amino acids. Trimming cost V 2 bases and J 0 bases, with 7 bases left between them. The CDR3 coding sequence is TGTGCCTGGAGTCTTGGGCTGAACACTGAAGCTTTCTTT. It yields the protein CAWSLGLNTEAFF.

V gene TRBV18 combines with J gene TRBJ2-1, with TRBD1 matching over 11 bases. Germline V CDR1 and CDR2: KGHSH, LQKENI. V trimming: 5 bases; J trimming: 6 bases; junction bases outside the gene matches: 3. The CDR3 is 14 amino acids. CDR3 nucleotide sequence: TGTGCCAGCTCAGCGGGACAGGGGGTCAATGAGCAGTTCTTC. Amino acids: CASSAGQGVNEQFF.

The chain combines TRBV6-1 with TRBJ2-7; D is undetermined. Trimming took 5 bases from V and 4 from J, leaving 9 bases between them. CDR1 MNHNS and CDR2 SASEGT come from the germline V gene. The CDR3 runs to 12 residues. The CDR3 is CASSPKFYEQYF. CDR3 DNA: TGTGCCAGCAGTCCGAAGTTTTACGAGCAGTACTTC.

The genes are TRBV27 and TRBJ2-1, with 12 bases fitting TRBD2. The V gene's germline CDR1 is MNHEY and CDR2 SMNVEV (reference sequence). V lost 4 bases to trimming and J lost 8 bases; unmatched junction nucleotides: 6. CDR3 length: 15 residues. The DNA for the CDR3 is TGTGCCAGCAGTTCCCTAGCGGGAGGGTCTTATGAGCAGTTCTTC. Amino acids: CASSSLAGGSYEQFF.

The rearrangement uses TRBV7-6 and TRBJ2-2; TRBD2 matches at 9 bases. The CDR3 sequence is 16 residues long. Trimming took 8 bases from V and 5 from J; bases not matched to a gene: 12. Looked up from germline, CDR1 is SGHVS and CDR2 is FNYEAQ. This CDR3 is CASAPQAGGITGELFF. CDR3 coding DNA: TGTGCCAGCGCACCCCAAGCGGGAGGAATTACCGGGGAGCTGTTTTTT.

The chain uses TRBV9 and TRBJ2-5; no reliable D call. The CDR3 extends over 14 amino acids. Germline V gene data show CDR1 as SGDLS and CDR2 as YYNGEE. V lost 4 bases and J lost 1, with 11 bases in between. The CDR3 reads CASSPNRLQETQYF. CDR3 nucleotide sequence: TGTGCCAGCAGCCCCAATCGGCTCCAAGAGACCCAGTACTTC.

This clone has a handful of counts. V gene TRBV7-2 combines with J gene TRBJ2-7; possibly TRBD1 for D (6 bases). Deletions cut 3 bases from V and 3 bases from J, with 9 bases between. Looked up from germline, CDR1 is SGHTA and CDR2 is FQGNSA. The CDR3 has 13 amino acids. This CDR3 is CASSFTRGYEQYF. The CDR3 DNA sequence: TGTGCCAGCAGCTTTACCAGGGGCTACGAGCAGTACTTC. Combining the CDR3 with reference TRBV7-2 and TRBJ2-7 gives the whole variable domain GAGVSQSPSNKVTEKGKDVELRCDPISGHTALYWYRQSLGQGLEFLIYFQGNSAPDKSGLPSDRFSAERTGGSVSTLTIQRTQQEDSAVYLCASSFTRGYEQYFGPGTRLTVT.

The V call is TRBV5-1, the J call TRBJ2-2; 7 nucleotides align to TRBD2. The V gene end was trimmed by 1 base and the J gene end by 7 bases; junction bases not matched to a gene: 13. The CDR3 extends over 17 amino acids. The germline gives CDR1 SGHRS, CDR2 YFSETQ. The chain's CDR3 is CASSLLSAGEVGGELFF. The DNA for the CDR3 is TGCGCCAGCAGCTTGTTGTCGGCGGGAGAGGTGGGCGGGGAGCTGTTTTTT.

The chain combines TRBV7-9 with TRBJ2-1, with 13 positions matching TRBD2. The CDR3 contains 18 residues. Unmatched junction bases numbered 3, after V lost 1 base and J lost 0 bases. Germline-derived CDR1 and CDR2 are SEHNR and FQNEAQ (reference sequence). The DNA of the CDR3 is TGTGCCAGCAGCTTAGAGGGACTAGCGGGGAGCTCCTACAATGAGCAGTTCTTC. It codes for CASSLEGLAGSSYNEQFF.

CDR3 nucleotides: TGCGCCAGCAGGGGGCTTGGGTTCGCGGGAGCCCCGGTGGAAAATGAGCAGTTCTTC. Translated: CASRGLGFAGAPVENEQFF. The rearrangement links TRBV5-1 to TRBJ2-1; 7 bases map to TRBD2. This CDR3 has 19 amino acids. V shed 5 bases, J shed 7 bases, and the junction held 24 bases outside the gene matches. Germline CDR1 and CDR2: SGHRS and YFSETQ.

This clone was seen a handful of times. This sequence joins TRBV2 and TRBJ2-1; perhaps TRBD2 as D (6 bases). The V gene's germline CDR1 is SNHLY and CDR2 FYNNEI. Deletions cut 10 bases from V and 8 bases from J, with 12 bases between. The CDR3 sequence is 11 residues long. CDR3: CATTSNYEQFF. CDR3 coding DNA: TGTGCCACGACTAGTAACTATGAGCAGTTCTTC. Supplemented by reference TRBV2 and TRBJ2-1, the full variable domain reads EPEVTQTPSHQVTQMGQEVILRCVPISNHLYFYWYRQILGQKVEFLVSFYNNEISEKSEIFDDQFSVERPDGSNFTLKIRSTKLEDSAMYFCATTSNYEQFFGPGTRLTVL.

J is TRBJ1-2 and V is TRBV6-6; maybe TRBD1 (6 bases). Trimming stripped 3 bases from V and 3 bases from J, with 8 bases between. The CDR3 loop spans 13 amino acids. CDR1 and CDR2 (germline): MNHNY, SVGAGI (reference sequence). For the CDR3, the DNA is TGTGCCAGCAGTTATGCAGGGGACTATGGCTACACCTTC. It is translated as CASSYAGDYGYTF.

The chain employs TRBV6-5 and TRBJ1-2; TRBD1 is a possible D gene (5 bases). The germline V and J ends were trimmed by 2 bases and 4 bases, with 14 bases remaining between them. The CDR3 has 15 amino acids. Per the germline V gene, CDR1 is MNHEY and CDR2 is SVGAGI. As DNA, the CDR3 is TGTGCCAGCAGTTACAACTTGGGACTGAGCTATGGCTACACCTTC. It translates to CASSYNLGLSYGYTF.

This clone was observed once. The V gene is TRBV10-3, the J gene TRBJ2-7; TRBD1 might be the D (6 bases). V shed 8 bases and J shed 13 bases, with 24 bases lying between them. Germline V gene data show CDR1 as ENHRY and CDR2 as SYGVKD. The CDR3 is 13 amino acids. The CDR3 sequence is CAISGTSITVGYF. In DNA form, the CDR3 reads TGTGCCATCTCCGGGACAAGTATTACGGTGGGTTACTTC.

The chain combines TRBV30 with TRBJ1-1; possible D gene TRBD1, 5 bases. Looked up from germline, CDR1 is GTSNPN and CDR2 is SVGIG (reference sequence). Trimming left V 0 bases short and J 0 bases short, with 11 bases between. The CDR3 has 15 amino acids. The CDR3 loop reads CAWSVPGRVNTEAFF. In DNA, the CDR3 is TGTGCCTGGAGTGTACCTGGCAGGGTGAACACTGAAGCTTTCTTT.

The chain employs TRBV28 and TRBJ2-2; no clear D. The CDR3 totals 12 residues. V was shortened by 4 bases and J by 6 bases, with 6 bases between the two germline ends. Germline CDR1 and CDR2: MDHEN and SYDVKM. CDR3 coding DNA: TGTGCCAGCAGTTCCTTTGCCGGGGAGCTGTTTTTT. This gives the protein CASSSFAGELFF.

This clone was counted once. V gene TRBV5-5 combines with J gene TRBJ2-5; D is unclear. Trimming removed 6 bases at V and 6 bases at J, with 15 bases between. The CDR3 covers 13 residues. Germline V gene lookup returns CDR1 SGHKS and CDR2 YYEKEE (reference sequence). In nucleotides, the CDR3 is TGTGCCAGCACACCGGGCTCCAAGAAGACCCAGTACTTC. It is translated as CASTPGSKKTQYF. Using reference TRBV5-5 and TRBJ2-5 for the parts outside the CDR3, the full variable domain is DAGVTQSPTHLIKTRGQQVTLRCSPISGHKSVSWYQQVLGQGPQFIFQYYEKEERGRGNFPDRFSARQFPNYSSELNVNALLLGDSALYLCASTPGSKKTQYFGPGTRLLVL.

This chain links TRBV18 with TRBJ1-1; no reliable D call. Deletions cut 2 bases from V and 0 bases from J, with 10 bases between. CDR1 is KGHSH and CDR2 is LQKENI in the germline V gene. This CDR3 has 15 amino acids. The CDR3 is CASSPSDGMNTEAFF. Here the CDR3 DNA reads TGTGCCAGCTCACCATCTGACGGCATGAACACTGAAGCTTTCTTT.

J is TRBJ1-1 and V is TRBV18; D may be TRBD1 (6 bases). The CDR3 consists of 14 residues. Germline V gene data show CDR1 as KGHSH and CDR2 as LQKENI. Trimming removed 2 bases at V and 5 bases at J, with 12 bases between. CDR3 coding DNA: TGTGCCAGCTCACCAGGGCAGGGGCGGACTGAAGCTTTCTTT. Its translation: CASSPGQGRTEAFF.

This chain links TRBV27 with TRBJ2-1; 8 bases agree with TRBD1. Trimming cost V 7 bases and J 6 bases; bases outside gene matches: 8. Germline loops: CDR1 MNHEY, CDR2 SMNVEV (reference sequence). The length of the CDR3 is 14 residues. The CDR3 loop is CASKPGQVTNEQFF. Written as DNA, the CDR3 is TGTGCCAGCAAACCGGGACAGGTTACCAATGAGCAGTTCTTC.

This clone was found a few times. The chain joins TRBV6-5 to TRBJ2-7, with 7 bases matching TRBD2. Trimming removed 0 bases from V and 0 bases from J; junction bases left unmatched: 5. Germline CDR1 reads MNHEY; CDR2 reads SVGAGI. The CDR3 loop spans 16 amino acids. Written as DNA, the CDR3 is TGTGCCAGCAGTTACTCGTCCGGGAGGCTCTCCTACGAGCAGTACTTC. It is translated as CASSYSSGRLSYEQYF.

V usage is TRBV6-5 and J usage is TRBJ2-7, with D possibly TRBD2 on 6 matching bases. The CDR3 length is 14 residues. Trimming cost V 5 bases and J 0 bases, with 11 bases left between them. Germline assignment: CDR1 MNHEY and CDR2 SVGAGI. Here the CDR3 reads CASSAPGLSYEQYF. For the CDR3, the DNA is TGTGCCAGCAGTGCCCCGGGACTCTCCTACGAGCAGTACTTC.

This clone has only one observation. The chain is built from TRBV9 and TRBJ1-2, with D hard to call. The CDR3 is 13 amino acids. The ends were cut back, 0 bases at V and 4 bases at J, with 7 bases in the middle. Germline CDR1 is SGDLS and CDR2 is YYNGEE. In DNA, the CDR3 is TGTGCCAGCAGCGTAGAGGGCAGCTATGGCTACACCTTC. Translated: CASSVEGSYGYTF.

This chain uses TRBV27 with TRBJ2-1; possibly TRBD2 for D (5 bases). The CDR3 length is 15 residues. Germline CDR1 MNHEY, CDR2 SMNVEV (reference sequence). V was trimmed by 10 bases and J by 0 bases, leaving 16 bases between them. The CDR3 coding sequence is TGTGCCACCAAGAGGGCGGAGAGCTCCTACAATGAGCAGTTCTTC. Protein product: CATKRAESSYNEQFF.

The J gene is TRBJ2-1, the V gene TRBV5-1; tentative D call: TRBD2 (5 bases). The germline V and J ends were trimmed by 1 base and 4 bases, with 12 bases remaining between them. Germline-derived CDR1 and CDR2 are SGHRS and YFSETQ. The CDR3 sequence is 15 residues long. The CDR3 nucleotides are TGCGCCAGCAGCTTGACGGCTAGCACATACAATGAGCAGTTCTTC. This codes for CASSLTASTYNEQFF.

J is TRBJ1-2 and V is TRBV10-3; D perhaps matches TRBD1 (5 bases). The CDR3 extends over 16 amino acids. The germline V gene has CDR1 ENHRY and CDR2 SYGVKD. V was pared by 1 base and J by 2 bases, with 14 bases between. CDR3 DNA: TGTGCCATCAGTGAGTTCGGGGGATCCGCGAACTATGGCTACACCTTC. Residues: CAISEFGGSANYGYTF.

V gene TRBV5-8 combines with J gene TRBJ2-1; 7 positions agree with TRBD2. Germline CDR1 reads SGHTS; CDR2 reads YDEGEE. Trimming removed 4 bases from V and 4 bases from J; junction bases left unmatched: 11. CDR3 size: 16 residues. The chain's CDR3 is CASSHRTSWAYNEQFF. The CDR3 DNA reads as TGTGCCAGCAGCCACCGGACTAGTTGGGCTTACAATGAGCAGTTCTTC.